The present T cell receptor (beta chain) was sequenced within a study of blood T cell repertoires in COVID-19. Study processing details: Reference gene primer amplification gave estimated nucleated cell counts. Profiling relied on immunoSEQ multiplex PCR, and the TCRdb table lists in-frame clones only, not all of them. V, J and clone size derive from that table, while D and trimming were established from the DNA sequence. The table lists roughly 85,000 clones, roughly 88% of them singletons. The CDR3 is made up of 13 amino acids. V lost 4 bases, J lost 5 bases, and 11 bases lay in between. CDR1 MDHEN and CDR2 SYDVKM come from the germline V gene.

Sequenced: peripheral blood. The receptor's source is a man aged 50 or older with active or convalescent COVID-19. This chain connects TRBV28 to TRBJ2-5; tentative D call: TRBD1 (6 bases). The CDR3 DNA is TGTGCCAGCAGTTCAGGACAGTGGGAGACCCAGTACTTC. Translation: CASSSGQWETQYF.